This entry features one T cell receptor beta chain sequence. Its antigen is not identified. This sample is drawn from a study of OX40 agonist ivuxolimab in advanced cancers. TCRdb's copy holds only in-frame clones and misses some; the assay was immunoSEQ multiplex PCR. The sample shows over 60,000 clones, 70% to 90% of them seen only once. Notes on the study in general: Nonresponders included some who also had low normalized T-cell clonal expansion.

This CDR3 comprises 17 residues. Germline V gives CDR1 MDHEN, CDR2 SYDVKM. V shed 6 bases and J shed 7 bases, with 25 bases lying between them. Autoimmune disease history or systemic immunosuppression disqualified patients. The V and J genes are TRBV28 and TRBJ1-5; weak D call: TRBD1 (6 bases). The sequencing used CD4+ or CD8+ T cells sorted from blood, collected in a trial of the OX40 agonist ivuxolimab. This TCR was sampled from an adult with an advanced solid tumor such as melanoma, head and neck, liver or kidney cancer. The CDR3, as DNA: TGTGCCAGCAGCCCCGGGGGGGGCAACCCAATGGGCCAGCCCCAGCATTTT. Amino acid sequence: CASSPGGGNPMGQPQHF.